This T cell receptor (beta chain) came from a study of T cell responses to AZD1222 COVID-19 vaccine. In this sample, this clone turned up a few times. This table comes from immunoSEQ multiplex PCR, and its TCRdb copy is limited to in-frame clones, with some not included. This table holds fewer than 35,000 clones, approximately 90% found once. V lost 3 bases and J 3 bases, leaving 11 bases between the germline ends. The CDR3 contains 15 residues. In germline, CDR1 is PRHDT, CDR2 FYEKMQ (reference sequence). The source is an adult in good health. Sample: peripheral blood, taken on day 0 of AZD1222 vaccination. The rearrangement joins TRBV13 to TRBJ1-4, with D possibly TRBD1 on 6 matching bases. CDR3 sequence (DNA): TGTGCCAGCAGCTTGGGGGGCCGTTCTAATGAAAAACTGTTTTTT. This codes for CASSLGGRSNEKLFF.